This is a list of T cell receptor beta chains from one sample in a study of T cell repertoires in cytomegalovirus infection. TCRdb processed the reads anew with MiXCR; each CDR3 protein has one entry. The table has roughly 130,000 distinct CDR3 sequences, approximately 24% seen once. These TCRs' antigens remain unknown. Specimen: PBMCs, sequenced either directly or after in vitro stimulation (not recorded which). Source of these receptors: a human donor in good health (CMV status not recorded). Some clones in this sample may be carry-over from other donors' samples. Each CDR3 is given with its conserved first and last residue. The D gene is left open where the match is weak. Only part of the rows carry a size: once, few, many, or a class if the clone is expanded.

J gene: TRBJ1-3; clone size: NA; V gene: TRBV12-3/TRBV12-4; D gene: NA; CDR3 protein: CASSVSSGNTIYF; CDR3 DNA: TGTGCCAGCAGCGTATCCTCTGGAAACACCATATATTTT
J gene: TRBJ1-5; clone size: many; V gene: TRBV6-4; D gene: NA; CDR3 protein: CASTEGTSYSNQPQHF; CDR3 DNA: TGTGCCAGCACCGAAGGGACTTCTTATAGCAATCAGCCCCAGCATTTT
J gene: TRBJ2-1; clone size: few; V gene: TRBV11-3; D gene: TRBD2; CDR3 protein: CASRLAGGSGEQFF; CDR3 DNA: TGTGCCAGCCGTCTTGCGGGAGGTTCTGGTGAGCAGTTCTTC
J gene: TRBJ1-5; clone size: few; V gene: TRBV4-1; D gene: NA; CDR3 protein: CASSQEQGNINQPQHF; CDR3 DNA: TGCGCCAGCAGCCAAGAACAGGGTAACATTAATCAGCCCCAGCATTTT
J gene: TRBJ2-1; clone size: NA; V gene: TRBV11-2; D gene: TRBD2; CDR3 protein: CASSHGTSGRAGNEQFF; CDR3 DNA: TGTGCCAGCAGCCACGGGACTAGCGGGAGGGCCGGTAATGAGCAGTTCTTC
J gene: TRBJ2-5; clone size: many; V gene: TRBV7-2; D gene: NA; CDR3 protein: CASSLEQGRLQTQYF; CDR3 DNA: TGTGCCAGCAGCTTAGAGCAGGGGCGTCTGCAGACCCAGTACTTC
J gene: TRBJ1-5; clone size: many; V gene: TRBV20-1; D gene: NA; CDR3 protein: CSVAGTDHSNQPQHF; CDR3 DNA: TGCAGTGTCGCAGGGACGGATCATAGCAATCAGCCCCAGCATTTT
J gene: TRBJ2-7; clone size: NA; V gene: TRBV5-1; D gene: NA; CDR3 protein: CASSSEGRGQYF; CDR3 DNA: TGCGCCAGCAGCTCCGAGGGCAGGGGGCAGTACTTC
J gene: TRBJ1-5; clone size: many; V gene: TRBV28; D gene: TRBD1; CDR3 protein: CASSPGQGGRNQPQHF; CDR3 DNA: TGTGCCAGCAGCCCTGGACAGGGTGGGCGCAATCAGCCCCAGCATTTT
J gene: TRBJ2-3; clone size: NA; V gene: TRBV18; D gene: TRBD2; CDR3 protein: CASSRTSGINTQYF; CDR3 DNA: TGTGCCAGCTCAAGGACTAGCGGGATAAATACGCAGTATTTT
J gene: TRBJ1-4; clone size: many; V gene: TRBV7-2; D gene: NA; CDR3 protein: CASSFSHEKLFF; CDR3 DNA: TGTGCCAGCAGCTTTTCCCATGAAAAACTGTTTTTT
J gene: TRBJ2-1; clone size: NA; V gene: TRBV13; D gene: TRBD2; CDR3 protein: CASSFTSGSEHSYNEQFF; CDR3 DNA: TGTGCCAGCAGCTTTACTAGCGGGAGTGAACACTCCTACAATGAGCAGTTCTTC
J gene: TRBJ2-7; clone size: few; V gene: TRBV19; D gene: TRBD1; CDR3 protein: CASSDWDSYEQYF; CDR3 DNA: TGTGCCAGTTCCGACTGGGACAGTTACGAGCAGTACTTC